Following are 23 T cell receptor beta chains from one sample sequenced in a study of blood T cell repertoires in COVID-19 (dated by TCRdb to 2019 to 2021). The method was the immunoSEQ multiplex PCR assay. Held by TCRdb, this immuneACCESS table contains in-frame sequences only and omits some clones. Under half of the omission traces to an unresolved V gene where checked; the cause of the rest is unknown. The sample yields about 210,000 clones; over 75% were counted once. The top ten clones comprise about 9.3% of the sample. The sequencing sample was made of PBMCs or T cells enriched from blood (not recorded which). Receptors were obtained from a man aged 35 to 55 who had recovered from COVID-19.

V is TRBV19 and J is TRBJ2-1, with 10 bases lining up with TRBD1. Germline V gene sequence: CDR1 LNHDA, CDR2 SQIVND (reference sequence). Trimming removed 5 bases from V and 9 bases from J; junction bases left unmatched: 10. The CDR3 is made up of 15 amino acids. The CDR3 sequence is CASSSSRDRGGEQFF. The CDR3, as DNA: TGTGCCAGTAGTTCGTCCCGGGACAGGGGAGGTGAGCAGTTCTTC.

The rearrangement joins TRBV19 to TRBJ1-6; possibly TRBD1 for D (6 bases). This CDR3 region has 17 residues. V was clipped by 0 bases and J by 7 bases, with 16 bases between them. In germline, CDR1 is LNHDA, CDR2 SQIVND (reference sequence). In DNA, the CDR3 is TGTGCCAGTAGTATAGACTCCAACAGGGCTGGAAATTCACCCCTCCACTTT. Protein sequence: CASSIDSNRAGNSPLHF.

This clone was seen a few times. In DNA form, the CDR3 reads TGTGCCAGTAGTCCTACCCTAGCTTCCTACAATGAGCAGTTCTTC. It yields the protein CASSPTLASYNEQFF. This chain connects TRBV19 to TRBJ2-1; D possibly corresponds to TRBD2 (5 bases). The V end was cut by 5 bases, the J end by 1 base, with 12 bases between. The CDR3 contains 15 residues. Germline CDR1 is LNHDA and CDR2 is SQIVND (reference sequence).

This sequence joins TRBV5-1 and TRBJ1-1; D is possibly TRBD1 (6 bases). Looked up from germline, CDR1 is SGHRS and CDR2 is YFSETQ. CDR3 length: 12 residues. Trimming removed 4 bases at V and 9 bases at J, with 13 bases between. In nucleotides, the CDR3 is TGCGCCAGCAGCATAGGGAGGGGGAAAGCTTTCTTT. Translation: CASSIGRGKAFF.

The chain is built from TRBV7-9 and TRBJ1-4, with 10 nucleotides matching TRBD1. The CDR3 has 15 residues. Germline CDR1 and CDR2: SEHNR and FQNEAQ (reference sequence). The V gene end was trimmed by 3 bases and the J gene end by 8 bases; junction bases not matched to a gene: 6. The CDR3 loop reads CASSFSTGGMEKLFF. DNA of the CDR3: TGTGCCAGCAGCTTTTCGACAGGGGGCATGGAAAAACTGTTTTTT.

The chain joins TRBV3-1 (or the pseudogene TRBV3-2) to TRBJ1-1; a weak D match, TRBD1 (6 bases). This CDR3 is built from 15 residues. Trimming stripped 4 bases from V and 5 bases from J, with 17 bases between. Germline values: CDR1 LGHDT, CDR2 YNNKEL (reference sequence). The CDR3 is CASSLYLKRGTEAFF. The CDR3 bases are TGTGCCAGCAGCCTCTACCTGAAGAGGGGGACTGAAGCTTTCTTT.

The chain uses TRBV7-8 and TRBJ1-1, with TRBD1 matching over 10 bases. V lost 5 bases, J lost 5 bases, and 17 bases stayed unmatched. Germline-derived CDR1 and CDR2 are SGHVS and FQNEAQ. The CDR3 contains 18 residues. CDR3 nucleotides: TGTGCCAGCAGCGCCAGCGCTTCGGGACAGGGGAGGTGGACTGAAGCTTTCTTT. It specifies CASSASASGQGRWTEAFF.

The rearrangement uses TRBV20-1 and TRBJ1-2; D remains unclear. V lost 2 bases to trimming and J lost 6 bases, with 7 bases between them. The CDR3 consists of 11 residues. Germline CDR1 reads DFQATT; CDR2 reads SNEGSKA (reference sequence). CDR3 DNA: TGCAGTGCTAGACAGTTTAATGGCTACACCTTC. Protein product: CSARQFNGYTF.

In DNA form, the CDR3 reads TGTGCCAGTAGTTTCCACAGGAGCACTGAAGCTTTCTTT. It translates to CASSFHRSTEAFF. The V call is TRBV19, the J call TRBJ1-1, with D tentatively TRBD1 (5 bases). Per germline, CDR1 LNHDA and CDR2 SQIVND (reference sequence). The V and J ends lost 5 bases and 4 bases respectively, with 11 bases between them. The CDR3 is 13 amino acids.

This clone has just a few counts. This chain connects TRBV11-1 to TRBJ2-2; D might be TRBD2 (5 bases). CDR1 is SGHAT, CDR2 FQDESV, per germline (reference sequence). The V and J ends lost 1 base and 4 bases respectively, with 10 bases between them. There are 15 residues in the CDR3. This chain's CDR3 is CASSLESGLTGELFF. Written as DNA, the CDR3 is TGTGCCAGCAGCTTAGAGAGCGGCCTCACCGGGGAGCTGTTTTTT.

This clone turned up a few times. This chain uses TRBV3-1 (or the pseudogene TRBV3-2) with TRBJ1-3; D perhaps matches TRBD1 (6 bases). Trimming pared 1 base from V and 0 bases from J, leaving 10 bases between. There are 16 residues in the CDR3. Germline lookup yields CDR1 LGHDT and CDR2 YNNKEL (reference sequence). CDR3 in amino acids: CASSQGTAGSGNTIYF. In DNA form, the CDR3 reads TGTGCCAGCAGCCAAGGGACAGCAGGCTCTGGAAACACCATATATTTT.

Concerning this clone: Distinct nucleotide sequences in the sample also encode this CDR3. This sequence joins TRBV9 and TRBJ1-3, with TRBD1 identical over 7 bases. Trimming removed 4 bases from V and 0 bases from J; junction bases left unmatched: 4. The CDR3 is 15 residues long. Per the germline V gene, CDR1 is SGDLS and CDR2 is YYNGEE. The CDR3 protein is CASSPNRGSGNTIYF. CDR3 DNA sequence: TGTGCCAGCAGCCCCAACAGGGGCTCTGGAAACACCATATATTTT. Full variable domain (outside the CDR3, taken from reference TRBV9 and TRBJ1-3): DSGVTQTPKHLITATGQRVTLRCSPRSGDLSVYWYQQSLDQGLQFLIQYYNGEERAKGNILERFSAQQFPDLHSELNLSSLELGDSALYFCASSPNRGSGNTIYFGEGSWLTVV.

J is TRBJ1-2 and V is TRBV2; unclear D gene. Germline V gene sequence: CDR1 SNHLY, CDR2 FYNNEI. Deletions cut 2 bases from V and 8 bases from J, with 12 bases between. The CDR3 length is 13 residues. The CDR3 loop is CASSEMRSRGYTF. The CDR3 DNA sequence: TGTGCCAGCAGTGAAATGCGGAGTAGAGGCTACACCTTC.

The chain has TRBV19 and TRBJ1-6; TRBD1 agrees at 8 bases. The J segment lost 9 bases and the V segment lost 3 bases, leaving 7 bases of the junction unmatched. CDR1 is LNHDA and CDR2 is SQIVND in the germline V gene (reference sequence). The CDR3 spans 15 residues. The CDR3 DNA reads TGTGCCAGTAGTATTTGGACAGGGACCGGTTCACCCCTCCACTTT. Its protein is CASSIWTGTGSPLHF. The full variable domain, rest sourced from reference TRBV19 and TRBJ1-6, is DGGITQSPKYLFRKEGQNVTLSCEQNLNHDAMYWYRQDPGQGLRLIYYSQIVNDFQKGDIAEGYSVSREKKESFPLTVTSAQKNPTAFYLCASSIWTGTGSPLHFGNGTRLTVT.

V gene TRBV11-2 combines with J gene TRBJ1-1, with D unclear. The CDR3 is 14 residues long. CDR1 and CDR2 from the germline V gene are SGHAT and FQNNGV. Trimming stripped 6 bases from V and 1 base from J, with 12 bases between. The CDR3 bases are TGTGCCAGCAGTTATGCCCTACGGAACACTGAAGCTTTCTTT. Translated, it gives CASSYALRNTEAFF.

This chain uses TRBV3-1 (or the pseudogene TRBV3-2) with TRBJ2-1; 11 nucleotides line up with TRBD2. Losses at the gene ends were 1 base for V and 8 bases for J; bases not matched to a gene: 10. The CDR3 is made up of 17 amino acids. Germline CDR1 reads LGHDT; CDR2 reads YNNKEL (reference sequence). The CDR3 DNA follows: TGTGCCAGCAGCCAAGCGAAACTAGCGGGAGTTTTCGATGAGCAGTTCTTC. Residues: CASSQAKLAGVFDEQFF.

CDR3 nucleotides: TGTGCCAGCAGCTCTAAGGGCGGGCAGCGGTCCTACAATGAGCAGTTCTTC. This sequence encodes CASSSKGGQRSYNEQFF. This rearrangement joins TRBV7-3 to TRBJ2-1, with D possibly TRBD2 on 5 matching bases. This CDR3 region has 17 residues. V was trimmed by 4 bases and J by 1 base, leaving 17 bases between them. CDR1 and CDR2 from the germline V gene are SGHTA and FQGTGA.

The rearrangement links TRBV5-6 to TRBJ2-7; D gene uncertain. The germline gives CDR1 SGHDT, CDR2 YYEEEE. Trimming removed 3 bases from V and 2 bases from J, with 3 bases in between. The CDR3 loop spans 11 amino acids. The chain's CDR3 is CASSSAYEQYF. The CDR3 nucleotides read TGTGCCAGCAGCTCAGCCTACGAGCAGTACTTC.

The rearrangement links TRBV9 to TRBJ2-5; possibly TRBD1 for D (6 bases). Trimming removed 0 bases from V and 5 bases from J, with 14 bases in between. The length of the CDR3 is 15 residues. Germline V CDR1 and CDR2: SGDLS, YYNGEE. CDR3 amino acids: CASSVAPQGSETQYF. The CDR3 coding sequence is TGTGCCAGCAGCGTAGCGCCACAGGGTTCGGAGACCCAGTACTTC.

V usage is TRBV2 and J usage is TRBJ1-5; possibly TRBD1 for D (6 bases). This CDR3 spans 15 amino acids. V was pared by 5 bases and J by 5 bases, with 16 bases between. Looked up from germline, CDR1 is SNHLY and CDR2 is FYNNEI. DNA for the CDR3: TGTGCCAGCAGTCCGGACAGAGTTGGATATCAGCCCCAGCATTTT. Protein product: CASSPDRVGYQPQHF.

The V and J genes are TRBV12-3 or TRBV12-4 and TRBJ1-5; D remains unclear. V lost 3 bases and J lost 11, with 11 bases in between. The CDR3 is 12 residues long. In nucleotides, the CDR3 is TGTGCCAGCAGTTTGTCTGCCCGAGCCCAGCATTTT. Amino acids: CASSLSARAQHF.

The V and J genes are TRBV5-1 and TRBJ1-1; TRBD1 aligns across 7 bases. Per germline, CDR1 SGHRS and CDR2 YFSETQ. V dropped 3 bases and J dropped 11; count of bases not matched to a gene: 22. The CDR3 is 17 amino acids. CDR3 sequence: CASSSYHRLTGRVSAFF. In DNA, the CDR3 is TGCGCCAGCAGCTCATACCACCGGTTGACAGGGCGGGTGTCGGCTTTCTTT.

The chain has TRBV15 and TRBJ2-7, with 8 bases fitting TRBD1. The CDR3 is made up of 15 amino acids. The germline gives CDR1 LNHNV, CDR2 YYDKDF (reference sequence). With V trimmed by 5 bases and J by 3 bases, 9 bases remained unmatched. This chain's CDR3 is CATSGTGTGGYEQYF. Here the CDR3 DNA reads TGTGCCACCAGCGGGACCGGGACAGGAGGCTACGAGCAGTACTTC.